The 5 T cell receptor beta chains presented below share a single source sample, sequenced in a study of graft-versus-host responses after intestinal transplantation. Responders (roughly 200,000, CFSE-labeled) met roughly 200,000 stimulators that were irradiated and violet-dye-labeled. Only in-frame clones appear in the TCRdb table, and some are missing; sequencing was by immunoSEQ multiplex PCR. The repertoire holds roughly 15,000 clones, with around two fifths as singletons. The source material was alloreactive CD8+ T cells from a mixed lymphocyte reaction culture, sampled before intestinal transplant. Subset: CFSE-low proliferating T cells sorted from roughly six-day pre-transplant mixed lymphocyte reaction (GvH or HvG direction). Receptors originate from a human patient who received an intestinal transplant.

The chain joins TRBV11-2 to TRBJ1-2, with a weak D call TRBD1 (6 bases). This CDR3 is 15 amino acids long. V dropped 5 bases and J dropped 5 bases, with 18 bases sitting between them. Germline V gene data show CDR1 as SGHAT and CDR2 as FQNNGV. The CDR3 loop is CASSPTGGQVYGYTF. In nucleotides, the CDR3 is TGTGCCAGCAGCCCAACGGGGGGGCAGGTGTATGGCTACACCTTC.

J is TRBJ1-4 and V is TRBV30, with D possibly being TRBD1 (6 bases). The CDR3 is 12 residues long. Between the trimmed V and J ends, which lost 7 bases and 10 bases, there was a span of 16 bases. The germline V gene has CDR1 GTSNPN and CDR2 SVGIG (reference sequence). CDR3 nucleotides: TGTGCCTTGGACGAGGGGGTAGGAAAACTGTTTTTT. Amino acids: CALDEGVGKLFF.

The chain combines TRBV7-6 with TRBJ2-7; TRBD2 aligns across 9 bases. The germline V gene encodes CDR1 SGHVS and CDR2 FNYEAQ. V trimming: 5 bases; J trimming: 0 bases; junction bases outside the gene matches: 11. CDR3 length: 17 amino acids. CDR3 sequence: CASSQGSGRLSSYEQYF. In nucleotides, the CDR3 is TGTGCCAGCAGCCAGGGGAGCGGGAGGTTAAGCTCCTACGAGCAGTACTTC.

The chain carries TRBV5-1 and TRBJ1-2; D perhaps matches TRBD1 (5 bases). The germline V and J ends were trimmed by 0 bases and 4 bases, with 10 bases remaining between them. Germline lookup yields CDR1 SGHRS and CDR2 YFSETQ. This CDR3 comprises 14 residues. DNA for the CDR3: TGCGCCAGCAGCTTGGAGCAGGGCGGCTATGGCTACACCTTC. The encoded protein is CASSLEQGGYGYTF.

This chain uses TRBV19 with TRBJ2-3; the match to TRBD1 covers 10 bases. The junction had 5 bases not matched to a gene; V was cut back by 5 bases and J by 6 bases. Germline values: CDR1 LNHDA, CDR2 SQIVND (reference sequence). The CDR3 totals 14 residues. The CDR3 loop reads CASSGGQGLDTQYF. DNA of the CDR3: TGTGCCAGTAGTGGGGGACAGGGGCTTGATACGCAGTATTTT.